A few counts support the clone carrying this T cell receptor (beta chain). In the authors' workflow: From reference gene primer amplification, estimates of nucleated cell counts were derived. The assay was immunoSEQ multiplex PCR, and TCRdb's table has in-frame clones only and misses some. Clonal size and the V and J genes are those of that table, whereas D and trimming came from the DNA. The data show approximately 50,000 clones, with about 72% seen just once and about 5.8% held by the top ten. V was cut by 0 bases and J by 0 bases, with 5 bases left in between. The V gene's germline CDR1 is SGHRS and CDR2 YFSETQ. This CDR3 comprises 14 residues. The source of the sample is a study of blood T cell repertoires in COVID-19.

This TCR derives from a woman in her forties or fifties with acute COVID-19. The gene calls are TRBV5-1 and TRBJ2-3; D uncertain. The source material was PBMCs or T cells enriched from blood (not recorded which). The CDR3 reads CASSLVTSTDTQYF. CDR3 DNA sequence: TGCGCCAGCAGCTTGGTTACTAGCACAGATACGCAGTATTTT.